The clone carrying this T cell receptor (beta chain) was counted only a few times. As yet, its antigen is unknown. The sample comes from a study of T-cell memory formation after mild COVID-19. Study background: The TCR clusters were mostly specific to one donor. Broader study findings: Contracting CD8+ clones were enriched in EMRA, CD4+ mainly in CM and EM.

The CDR3 runs 14 residues. The V gene's germline CDR1 is SGHTA and CDR2 FQGNSA. With V trimmed by 5 bases and J by 3 bases, 4 bases remained unmatched. TCRdb used MiXCR to reprocess the 5' RACE reads, holding one entry per CDR3 protein. There are some 250,000 distinct CDR3 sequences in the sample; roughly 10% occur only once, and roughly a fifth lies in the top ten. The clonotype was recovered from a man between 18 and 35 years old who had mild COVID-19 (a few samples of this study predate the infection). Cell type and time point are not known. Sequenced input: PBMCs or a T cell subset sorted from them (not recorded which). The chain is built from TRBV7-2 and TRBJ2-3, with 8 bases matching TRBD2. CDR3 in DNA: TGTGCCAGCAGCGCGCGACTAGCGACAGATACGCAGTATTTT. Its translation: CASSARLATDTQYF. Based on the CDR3 plus reference TRBV7-2 and TRBJ2-3, the full variable domain is GAGVSQSPSNKVTEKGKDVELRCDPISGHTALYWYRQSLGQGLEFLIYFQGNSAPDKSGLPSDRFSAERTGGSVSTLTIQRTQQEDSAVYLCASSARLATDTQYFGPGTRLTVL.